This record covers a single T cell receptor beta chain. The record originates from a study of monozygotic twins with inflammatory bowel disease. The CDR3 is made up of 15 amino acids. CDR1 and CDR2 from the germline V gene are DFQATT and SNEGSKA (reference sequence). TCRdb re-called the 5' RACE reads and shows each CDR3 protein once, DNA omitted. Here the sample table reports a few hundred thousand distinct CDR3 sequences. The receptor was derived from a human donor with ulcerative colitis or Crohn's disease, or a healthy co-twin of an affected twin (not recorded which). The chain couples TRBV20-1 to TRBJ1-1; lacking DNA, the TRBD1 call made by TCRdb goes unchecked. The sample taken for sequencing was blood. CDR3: CSAPWSGLMNTEAFF.